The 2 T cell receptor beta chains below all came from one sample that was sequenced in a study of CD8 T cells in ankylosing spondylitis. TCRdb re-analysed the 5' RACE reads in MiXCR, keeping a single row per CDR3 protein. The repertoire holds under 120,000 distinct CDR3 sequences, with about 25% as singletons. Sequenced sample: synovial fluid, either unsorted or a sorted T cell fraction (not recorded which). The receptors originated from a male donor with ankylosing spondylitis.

The CDR3 DNA sequence: TGTGCCACCAGTGATCCGATTAGCGGGAGCGCCTACAATGAGCAGTTCTTC. Translating it yields CATSDPISGSAYNEQFF. The rearrangement links TRBV24-1 to TRBJ2-1, with 9 bases matching TRBD2. Germline CDR1 and CDR2: KGHDR and SFDVKD. The J segment lost 2 bases and the V segment lost 3 bases, leaving 7 bases of the junction unmatched. The CDR3 sequence is 17 residues long.

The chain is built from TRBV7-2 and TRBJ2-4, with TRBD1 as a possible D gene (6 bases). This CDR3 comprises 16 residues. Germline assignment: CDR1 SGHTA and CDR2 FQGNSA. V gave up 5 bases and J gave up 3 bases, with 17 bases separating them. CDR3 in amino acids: CASSARGTEYKNIQYF. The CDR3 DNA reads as TGTGCCAGCAGCGCAAGGGGGACGGAATACAAAAACATTCAGTACTTC.